This T cell receptor (beta chain) was retrieved from a study of T cells in Graves' hyperthyroidism and ophthalmopathy. Turning to the study itself: Sampling of peripheral blood happened at initial diagnosis, prior to any treatment.

PBMCs stemmed from 8.5 to 10 ml fresh peripheral blood. Unmatched junction bases numbered 9, after V lost 3 bases and J lost 7 bases. The CDR3 extends over 16 amino acids. Germline lookup yields CDR1 LGHNA and CDR2 YSLEER. TCR beta CDR3 sequences were amplified from RNA transcripts. The study used the HTBI primer set for a first-round RT-PCR of the TCR CDR3. One entry per CDR3 protein, called by TCRdb with MiXCR from the multiplex PCR reads. The data show hundreds of thousands of distinct CDR3 sequences, 15% to 18% seen once. J is TRBJ1-6 and V is TRBV4-3, with TRBD1 matching over 7 bases. The TCR comes from a woman in her late teens or twenties with Graves' hyperthyroidism. The specimen was blood. In DNA form, the CDR3 reads TGCGCCAGCAGCCAGCACGACAGGGTGCGCAATTCACCCCTCCACTTT. Its protein product is CASSQHDRVRNSPLHF.